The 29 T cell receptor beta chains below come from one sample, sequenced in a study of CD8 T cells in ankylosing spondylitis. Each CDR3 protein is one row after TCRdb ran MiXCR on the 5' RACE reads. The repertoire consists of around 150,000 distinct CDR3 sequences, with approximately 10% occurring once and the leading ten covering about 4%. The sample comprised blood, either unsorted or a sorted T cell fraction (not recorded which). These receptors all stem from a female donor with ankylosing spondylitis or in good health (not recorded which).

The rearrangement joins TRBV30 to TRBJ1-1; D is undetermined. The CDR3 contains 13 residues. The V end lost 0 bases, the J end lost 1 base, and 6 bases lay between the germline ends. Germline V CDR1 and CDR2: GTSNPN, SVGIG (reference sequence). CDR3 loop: CAWSVGPNTEAFF. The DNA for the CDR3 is TGTGCCTGGAGTGTAGGGCCGAACACTGAAGCTTTCTTT.

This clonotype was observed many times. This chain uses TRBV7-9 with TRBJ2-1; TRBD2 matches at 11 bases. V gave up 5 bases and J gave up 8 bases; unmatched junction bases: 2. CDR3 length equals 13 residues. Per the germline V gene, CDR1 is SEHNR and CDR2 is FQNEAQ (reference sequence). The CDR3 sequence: CASSKTSGDEQFF. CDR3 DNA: TGTGCCAGCAGCAAGACTAGCGGGGATGAGCAGTTCTTC.

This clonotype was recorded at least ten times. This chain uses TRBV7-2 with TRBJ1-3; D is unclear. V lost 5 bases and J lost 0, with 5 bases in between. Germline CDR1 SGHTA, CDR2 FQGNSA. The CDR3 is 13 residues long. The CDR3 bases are TGTGCCAGCAGCATCGGCTCTGGAAACACCATATATTTT. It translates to CASSIGSGNTIYF.

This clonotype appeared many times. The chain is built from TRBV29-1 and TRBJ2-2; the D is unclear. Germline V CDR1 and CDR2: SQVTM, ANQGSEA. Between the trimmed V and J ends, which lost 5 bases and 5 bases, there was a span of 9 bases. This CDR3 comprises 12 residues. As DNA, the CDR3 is TGCAGCGTTAACAGCGTTACCGGGGAGCTGTTTTTT. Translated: CSVNSVTGELFF.

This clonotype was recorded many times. Here the CDR3 DNA reads TGTGCCAGCAGTTTGTGGGACTACCAAGAGACCCAGTACTTC. Residues: CASSLWDYQETQYF. V is TRBV12-3 or TRBV12-4 and J is TRBJ2-5; D might be TRBD2 (6 bases). CDR3 length: 14 residues. V lost 3 bases and J 0 bases, leaving 8 bases between the germline ends.

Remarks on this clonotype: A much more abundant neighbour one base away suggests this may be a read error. The CDR3 is CAIKGTGGNNSPHHF. In DNA, the CDR3 is TGTGCCATCAAGGGGACAGGGGGGAATAATTCACCCCACCACTTT. The chain carries TRBV10-3 and TRBJ1-6, with TRBD1 matching over 11 bases. Germline assignment: CDR1 ENHRY and CDR2 SYGVKD. The CDR3 extends over 15 amino acids.

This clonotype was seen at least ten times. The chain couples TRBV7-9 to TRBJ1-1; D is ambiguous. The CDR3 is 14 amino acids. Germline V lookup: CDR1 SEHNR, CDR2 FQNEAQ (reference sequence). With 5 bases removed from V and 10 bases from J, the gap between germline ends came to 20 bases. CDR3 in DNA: TGTGCCAGCAGCCCGGATTTTGTGGGATCCGGAGCTTTCTTT. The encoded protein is CASSPDFVGSGAFF.

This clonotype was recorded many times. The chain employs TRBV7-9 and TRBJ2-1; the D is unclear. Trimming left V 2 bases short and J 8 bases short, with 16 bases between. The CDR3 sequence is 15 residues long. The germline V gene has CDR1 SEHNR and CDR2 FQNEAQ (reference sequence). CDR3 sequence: CASSLRPIADHEQFF. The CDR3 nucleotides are TGTGCCAGCAGCTTAAGGCCTATAGCCGACCATGAGCAGTTCTTC.

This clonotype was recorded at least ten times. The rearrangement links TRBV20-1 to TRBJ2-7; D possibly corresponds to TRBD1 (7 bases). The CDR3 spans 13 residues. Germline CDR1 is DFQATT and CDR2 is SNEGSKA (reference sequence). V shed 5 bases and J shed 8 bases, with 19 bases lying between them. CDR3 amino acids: CSAPQGGGEKQYF. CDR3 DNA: TGCAGTGCTCCGCAGGGGGGCGGCGAAAAGCAGTACTTC.

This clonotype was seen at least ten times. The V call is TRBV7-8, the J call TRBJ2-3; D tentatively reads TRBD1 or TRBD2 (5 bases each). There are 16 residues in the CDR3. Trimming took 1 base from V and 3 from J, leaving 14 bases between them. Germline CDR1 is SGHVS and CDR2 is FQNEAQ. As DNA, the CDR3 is TGTGCCAGCAGCTTAGTGGGGCGGAGAGGGACAGATACGCAGTATTTT. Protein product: CASSLVGRRGTDTQYF.

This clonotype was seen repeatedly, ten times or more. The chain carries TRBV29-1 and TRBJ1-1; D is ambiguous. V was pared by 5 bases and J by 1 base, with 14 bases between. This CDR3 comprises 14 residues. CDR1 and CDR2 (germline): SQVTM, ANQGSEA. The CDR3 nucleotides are TGCAGCGTTCGGTTGGGGAATGGGAACACTGAAGCTTTCTTT. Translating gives CSVRLGNGNTEAFF.

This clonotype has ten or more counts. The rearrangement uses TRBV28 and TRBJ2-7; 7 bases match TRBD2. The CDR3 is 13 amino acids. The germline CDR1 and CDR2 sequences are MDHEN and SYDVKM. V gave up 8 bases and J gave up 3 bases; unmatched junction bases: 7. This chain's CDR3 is CASAGVKGYEQYF. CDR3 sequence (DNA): TGTGCCAGCGCGGGGGTAAAGGGCTACGAGCAGTACTTC.

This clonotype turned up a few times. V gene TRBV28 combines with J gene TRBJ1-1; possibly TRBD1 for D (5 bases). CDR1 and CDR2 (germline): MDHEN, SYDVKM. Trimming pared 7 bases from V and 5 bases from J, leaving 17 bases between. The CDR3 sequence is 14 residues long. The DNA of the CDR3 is TGTGCCAGCACTAACCCTCAGGGTGTTACTGAAGCTTTCTTT. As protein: CASTNPQGVTEAFF.

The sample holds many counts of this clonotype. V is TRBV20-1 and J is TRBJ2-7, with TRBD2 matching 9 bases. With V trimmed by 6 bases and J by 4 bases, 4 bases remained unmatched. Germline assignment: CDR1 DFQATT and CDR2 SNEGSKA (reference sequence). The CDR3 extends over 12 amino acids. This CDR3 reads CSAVSGGYEQYF. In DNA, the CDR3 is TGCAGTGCCGTTAGCGGGGGATACGAGCAGTACTTC.

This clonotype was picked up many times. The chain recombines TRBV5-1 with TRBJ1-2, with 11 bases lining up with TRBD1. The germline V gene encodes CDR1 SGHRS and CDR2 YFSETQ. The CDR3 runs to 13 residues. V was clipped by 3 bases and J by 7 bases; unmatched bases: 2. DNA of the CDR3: TGCGCCAGCAGCTGGACAGGGGGCGGTGGCTACACCTTC. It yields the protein CASSWTGGGGYTF.

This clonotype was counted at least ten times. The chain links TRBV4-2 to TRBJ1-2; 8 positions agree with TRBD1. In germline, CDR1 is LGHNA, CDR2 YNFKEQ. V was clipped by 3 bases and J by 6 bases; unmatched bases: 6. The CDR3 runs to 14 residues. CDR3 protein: CASSHISGGDGYTF. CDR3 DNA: TGTGCCAGCAGCCATATCTCAGGGGGCGATGGCTACACCTTC.

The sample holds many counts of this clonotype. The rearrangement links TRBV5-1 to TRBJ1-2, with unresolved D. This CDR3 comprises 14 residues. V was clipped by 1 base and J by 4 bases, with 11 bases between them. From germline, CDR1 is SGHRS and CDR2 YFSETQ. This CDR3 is CASSLSQNSYGYTF. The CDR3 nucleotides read TGCGCCAGCAGCTTGTCCCAGAACAGCTATGGCTACACCTTC.

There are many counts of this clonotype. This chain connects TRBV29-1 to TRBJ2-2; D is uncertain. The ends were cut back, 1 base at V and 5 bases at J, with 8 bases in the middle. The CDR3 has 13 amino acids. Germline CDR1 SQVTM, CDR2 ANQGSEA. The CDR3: CSVEARFTGELFF. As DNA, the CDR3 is TGCAGCGTTGAAGCGCGGTTTACCGGGGAGCTGTTTTTT.

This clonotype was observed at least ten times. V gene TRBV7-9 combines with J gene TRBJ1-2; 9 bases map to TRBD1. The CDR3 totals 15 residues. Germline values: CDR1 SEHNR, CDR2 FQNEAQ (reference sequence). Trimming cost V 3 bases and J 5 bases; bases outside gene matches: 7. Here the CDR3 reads CASSFRDRARYGYTF. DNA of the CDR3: TGTGCCAGCAGCTTTCGGGACAGGGCGCGGTATGGCTACACCTTC.

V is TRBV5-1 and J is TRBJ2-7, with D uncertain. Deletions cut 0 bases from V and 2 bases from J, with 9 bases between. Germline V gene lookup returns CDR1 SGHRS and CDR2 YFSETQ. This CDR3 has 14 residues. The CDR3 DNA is TGCGCCAGCAGCTTGGCCAACGGGCCCTACGAGCAGTACTTC. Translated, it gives CASSLANGPYEQYF.

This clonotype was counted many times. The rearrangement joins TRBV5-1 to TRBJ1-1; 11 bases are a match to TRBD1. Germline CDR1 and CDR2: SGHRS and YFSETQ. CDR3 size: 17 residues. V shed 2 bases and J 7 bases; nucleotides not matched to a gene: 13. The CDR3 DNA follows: TGCGCCAGCAGCTTTTTTGCCGGGACAGGGGGTAATGGTGAAGCTTTCTTT. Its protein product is CASSFFAGTGGNGEAFF.

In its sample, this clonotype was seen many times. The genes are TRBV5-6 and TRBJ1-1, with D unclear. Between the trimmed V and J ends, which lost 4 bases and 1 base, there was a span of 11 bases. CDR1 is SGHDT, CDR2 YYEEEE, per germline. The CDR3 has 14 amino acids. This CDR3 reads CASSPLRGNTEAFF. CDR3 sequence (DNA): TGTGCCAGCAGCCCGCTGCGAGGGAACACTGAAGCTTTCTTT.

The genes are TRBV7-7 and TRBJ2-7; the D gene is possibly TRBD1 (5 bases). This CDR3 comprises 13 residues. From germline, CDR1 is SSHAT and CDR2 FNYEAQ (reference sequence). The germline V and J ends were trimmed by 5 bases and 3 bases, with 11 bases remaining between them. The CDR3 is CASSLGQDYEQYF. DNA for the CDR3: TGTGCCAGCAGCCTAGGACAAGACTACGAGCAGTACTTC.

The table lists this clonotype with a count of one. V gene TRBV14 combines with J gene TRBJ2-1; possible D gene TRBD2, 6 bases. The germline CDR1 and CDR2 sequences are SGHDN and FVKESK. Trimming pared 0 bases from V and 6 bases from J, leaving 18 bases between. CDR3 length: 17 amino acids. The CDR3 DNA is TGTGCCAGCAGCCAAGACCGACTAGACCGGGAGTTCAATGAGCAGTTCTTC. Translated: CASSQDRLDREFNEQFF. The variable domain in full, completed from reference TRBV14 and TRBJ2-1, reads EAGVTQFPSHSVIEKGQTVTLRCDPISGHDNLYWYRRVMGKEIKFLLHFVKESKQDESGMPNNRFLAERTGGTYSTLKVQPAELEDSGVYFCASSQDRLDREFNEQFFGPGTRLTVL.

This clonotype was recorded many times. This CDR3 is CSAIGGDTQYF. For the CDR3, the DNA is TGCAGTGCTATAGGTGGAGATACGCAGTATTTT. The chain recombines TRBV20-1 with TRBJ2-3; no clear D. CDR1 is DFQATT and CDR2 is SNEGSKA in the germline V gene (reference sequence). The CDR3 contains 11 residues. V gave up 4 bases and J gave up 5 bases, with 7 bases separating them.

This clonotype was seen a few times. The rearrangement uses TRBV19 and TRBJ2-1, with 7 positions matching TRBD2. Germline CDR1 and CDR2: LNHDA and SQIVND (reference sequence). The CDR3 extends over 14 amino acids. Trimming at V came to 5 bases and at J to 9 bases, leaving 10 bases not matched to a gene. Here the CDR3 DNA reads TGTGCCAGTAGTTTTACTAGCGTGAGGGGTGAGCAGTTCTTC. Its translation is CASSFTSVRGEQFF.

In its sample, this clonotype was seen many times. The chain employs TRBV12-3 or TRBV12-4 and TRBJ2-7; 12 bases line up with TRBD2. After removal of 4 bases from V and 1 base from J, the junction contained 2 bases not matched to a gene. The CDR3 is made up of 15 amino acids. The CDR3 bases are TGTGCCAGCAGTTGGACTAGCGGGGCTTCCTACGAGCAGTACTTC. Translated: CASSWTSGASYEQYF.

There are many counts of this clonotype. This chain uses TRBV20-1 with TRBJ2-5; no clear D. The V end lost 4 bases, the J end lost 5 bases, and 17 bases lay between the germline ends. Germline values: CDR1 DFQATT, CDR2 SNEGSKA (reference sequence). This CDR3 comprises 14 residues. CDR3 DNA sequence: TGCAGTGCTATTCTTAGCACCCGCGGCGAGACCCAGTACTTC. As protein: CSAILSTRGETQYF.

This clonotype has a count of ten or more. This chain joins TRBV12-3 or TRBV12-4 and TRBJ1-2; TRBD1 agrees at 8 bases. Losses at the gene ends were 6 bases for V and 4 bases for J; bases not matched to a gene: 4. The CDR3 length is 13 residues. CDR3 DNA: TGTGCCAGCAGAGAGGGACAGGCCTATGGCTACACCTTC. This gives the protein CASREGQAYGYTF.